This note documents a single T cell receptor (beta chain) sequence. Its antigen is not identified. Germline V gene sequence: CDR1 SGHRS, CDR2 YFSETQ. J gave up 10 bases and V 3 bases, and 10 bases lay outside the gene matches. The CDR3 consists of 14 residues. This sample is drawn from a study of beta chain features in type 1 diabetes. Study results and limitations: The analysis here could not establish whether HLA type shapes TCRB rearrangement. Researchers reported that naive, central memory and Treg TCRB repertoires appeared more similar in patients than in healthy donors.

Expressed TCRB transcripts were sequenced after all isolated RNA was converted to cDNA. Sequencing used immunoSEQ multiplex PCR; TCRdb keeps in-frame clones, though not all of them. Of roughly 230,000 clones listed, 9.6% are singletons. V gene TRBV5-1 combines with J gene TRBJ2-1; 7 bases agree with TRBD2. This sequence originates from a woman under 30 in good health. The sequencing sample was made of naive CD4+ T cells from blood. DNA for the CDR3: TGCGCCAGCAGCTCCGGGACTACCCTGGGCGAGCAGTTCTTC. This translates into CASSSGTTLGEQFF. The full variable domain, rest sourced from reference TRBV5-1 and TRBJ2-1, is KAGVTQTPRYLIKTRGQQVTLSCSPISGHRSVSWYQQTPGQGLQFLFEYFSETQRNKGNFPGRFSGRQFSNSRSEMNVSTLELGDSALYLCASSSGTTLGEQFFGPGTRLTVL.